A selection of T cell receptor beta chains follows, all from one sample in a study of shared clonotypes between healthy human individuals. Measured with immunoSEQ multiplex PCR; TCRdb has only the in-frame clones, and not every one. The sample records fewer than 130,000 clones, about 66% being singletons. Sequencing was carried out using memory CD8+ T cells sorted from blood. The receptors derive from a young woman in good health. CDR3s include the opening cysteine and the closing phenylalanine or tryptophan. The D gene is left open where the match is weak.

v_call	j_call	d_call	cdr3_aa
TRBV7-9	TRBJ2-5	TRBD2	CASSLGLVVETQYF
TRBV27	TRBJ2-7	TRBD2	CASSFLTSGTYEQYF
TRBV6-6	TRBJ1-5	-	CASSYKGTNQPQHF
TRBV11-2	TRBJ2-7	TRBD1	CASSLLGTVYEQYF
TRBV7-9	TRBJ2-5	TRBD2	CASSLAPGLDQETQYF
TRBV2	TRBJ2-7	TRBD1	CASSALGTGSIHEQYF
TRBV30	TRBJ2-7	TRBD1	CAWSVIDGTEYEQYF
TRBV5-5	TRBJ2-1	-	CASSLDGDYNEQFF
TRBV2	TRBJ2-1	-	CASTQAEQFF
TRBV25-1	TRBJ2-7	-	CASSRASYEQYF